The 26 T cell receptor beta chains reported below all come from one sample, sequenced in a study of T-cell reconstitution after alpha-beta-depleted transplantation in children. Unique molecular identifiers were incorporated during preparation of the TCRbeta library. MiXCR, run by TCRdb on the PCR reads, gives a single entry per CDR3 protein. The sample shows roughly 200,000 distinct CDR3 sequences, less than 8% of them seen only once. Sequenced here: PBMCs from the stem cell graft donor, sampled from the stem cell graft. These receptors originate from a human donor who donated a stem cell graft to a child with Wiskott-Aldrich syndrome.

This clonotype was detected many times. This chain links TRBV7-8 with TRBJ1-5; D gene ambiguous. CDR3 size: 15 residues. V was trimmed by 5 bases and J by 3 bases, leaving 14 bases between them. Per germline, CDR1 SGHVS and CDR2 FQNEAQ. The CDR3 here is CASSPHSALNQPQHF. The CDR3 DNA follows: TGTGCCAGCAGCCCACACTCGGCCCTCAATCAGCCCCAGCATTTT.

This clonotype showed up many times. The chain carries TRBV20-1 and TRBJ2-5; D not resolved. CDR3 length: 12 amino acids. V shed 6 bases and J shed 4 bases, with 12 bases lying between them. CDR1 is DFQATT and CDR2 is SNEGSKA in the germline V gene (reference sequence). The CDR3 loop reads CSAPLGRETQYF. The CDR3 DNA reads TGCAGTGCCCCTTTGGGAAGAGAGACCCAGTACTTC.

The chain combines TRBV12-1 with TRBJ2-2; whether TRBD1, the table's D call, matches the DNA was not checked. TRBV12-1 is an annotated pseudogene. The CDR3 sequence is 13 residues long. The CDR3 loop reads CASGPGLVGELFF. In DNA form, the CDR3 reads TGTGCCAGCGGCCCAGGGTTGGTCGGGGAGCTGTTTTTT.

Ten or more counts support this clonotype. The chain is built from TRBV12-3 or TRBV12-4 and TRBJ2-7; TRBD1 matches 11 bases. This CDR3 spans 16 amino acids. The junction had 6 bases not matched to a gene; V was cut back by 5 bases and J by 0 bases. CDR3 region: CASSEGQGGTSYEQYF. In DNA, the CDR3 is TGTGCCAGCAGTGAGGGACAGGGGGGGACCTCCTACGAGCAGTACTTC.

Ten or more counts support this clonotype. The genes are TRBV20-1 and TRBJ2-1, with 9 bases fitting TRBD2. The CDR3 totals 13 residues. Germline V CDR1 and CDR2: DFQATT, SNEGSKA (reference sequence). The V gene end was trimmed by 5 bases and the J gene end by 3 bases; junction bases not matched to a gene: 2. The CDR3 bases are TGCAGTGCTGGGACTAGCTTCTACAATGAGCAGTTCTTC. It codes for CSAGTSFYNEQFF.

This clonotype was seen ten or more times. The chain recombines TRBV5-1 with TRBJ2-1, with D tentatively TRBD1 (6 bases). CDR1 and CDR2 from the germline V gene are SGHRS and YFSETQ. The CDR3 extends over 16 amino acids. V lost 0 bases and J lost 5, with 15 bases in between. The chain's CDR3 is CASSLAVGDTHNEQFF. The CDR3 DNA reads as TGCGCCAGCAGCTTGGCCGTAGGGGACACCCACAATGAGCAGTTCTTC. The variable domain in full, completed from reference TRBV5-1 and TRBJ2-1, reads KAGVTQTPRYLIKTRGQQVTLSCSPISGHRSVSWYQQTPGQGLQFLFEYFSETQRNKGNFPGRFSGRQFSNSRSEMNVSTLELGDSALYLCASSLAVGDTHNEQFFGPGTRLTVL.

This clonotype was found many times. The chain carries TRBV2 and TRBJ1-6; 7 positions match TRBD1. CDR3 size: 15 residues. Germline CDR1 SNHLY, CDR2 FYNNEI. The trim removed 7 bases at V and 2 bases at J, leaving 5 bases unmatched. CDR3: CASTAGGTYNSPLHF. The DNA for the CDR3 is TGTGCCAGCACGGCAGGGGGTACCTATAATTCACCCCTCCACTTT.

This clonotype was recorded at least ten times. This chain connects TRBV20-1 to TRBJ2-3; D remains unclear. Trimming cost V 5 bases and J 2 bases, with 11 bases left between them. Germline assignment: CDR1 DFQATT and CDR2 SNEGSKA (reference sequence). The CDR3 has 13 residues. CDR3 in DNA: TGCAGTGCTGGCCCATCCCTCACAGATACGCAGTATTTT. Residues: CSAGPSLTDTQYF.

V is TRBV18 and J is TRBJ2-2; weak D call: TRBD1 (6 bases). The CDR3 length is 15 residues. Germline CDR1 KGHSH, CDR2 LQKENI. The V end was cut by 3 bases, the J end by 4 bases, with 12 bases between. The DNA of the CDR3 is TGTGCCAGCTCACCTCTGGGGGCGACCACCGGGGAGCTGTTTTTT. Protein product: CASSPLGATTGELFF.

This clonotype was detected many times. This chain connects TRBV29-1 to TRBJ2-2, with D perhaps TRBD1 or TRBD2 (5 bases each). The CDR3 has 14 amino acids. Germline CDR1 is SQVTM and CDR2 is ANQGSEA. V lost 4 bases to trimming and J lost 6 bases, with 15 bases between them. The DNA of the CDR3 is TGCAGCGTTGTTGTAACGGGGCTGGCCGGGGAGCTGTTTTTT. Its protein is CSVVVTGLAGELFF.

This clonotype occurred a few times. The V and J genes are TRBV2 and TRBJ2-3, with 9 bases matching TRBD2. J gave up 5 bases and V 10 bases, and 10 bases lay outside the gene matches. In germline, CDR1 is SNHLY, CDR2 FYNNEI. This CDR3 spans 14 amino acids. CDR3 in amino acids: CATLAGLGEDTQYF. The DNA for the CDR3 is TGTGCCACCCTAGCGGGGCTGGGGGAAGATACGCAGTATTTT. Based on the CDR3 plus reference TRBV2 and TRBJ2-3, the full variable domain is EPEVTQTPSHQVTQMGQEVILRCVPISNHLYFYWYRQILGQKVEFLVSFYNNEISEKSEIFDDQFSVERPDGSNFTLKIRSTKLEDSAMYFCATLAGLGEDTQYFGPGTRLTVL.

This clonotype came up many times. The chain has TRBV20-1 and TRBJ2-1; D might be TRBD1 or TRBD2, each matching 6 bases. The V end lost 7 bases, the J end lost 4 bases, and 14 bases lay between the germline ends. Germline V gene lookup returns CDR1 DFQATT and CDR2 SNEGSKA (reference sequence). This CDR3 is built from 13 residues. Here the CDR3 DNA reads TGCAGTGTTTGGGGGGCCGAATACAATGAGCAGTTCTTC. It encodes CSVWGAEYNEQFF.

The table lists this clonotype with many counts. The V gene is TRBV3-1, the J gene TRBJ2-7; D perhaps matches TRBD2 (5 bases). In germline, CDR1 is LGHDT, CDR2 YNNKEL (reference sequence). The CDR3 consists of 12 residues. The V and J ends lost 4 bases and 4 bases respectively, with 8 bases between them. CDR3: CASSPSGYEQYF. CDR3 in DNA: TGTGCCAGCAGCCCAAGCGGATACGAGCAGTACTTC.

V is TRBV12-3 or TRBV12-4 and J is TRBJ2-1; D not resolved. The length of the CDR3 is 13 residues. V was shortened by 0 bases and J by 9 bases, with 9 bases between the two germline ends. The CDR3 reads CASSLASPREQFF. The DNA of the CDR3 is TGTGCCAGCAGTTTAGCTAGCCCCCGTGAGCAGTTCTTC.

This clonotype was seen ten or more times. V is TRBV12-3 or TRBV12-4 and J is TRBJ1-6; 9 nucleotides match TRBD1. V lost 6 bases, J lost 17 bases, and 5 bases stayed unmatched. This CDR3 has 11 residues. CDR3 nucleotide sequence: TGTGCCAGCAGAAACAGGGGGCCCGTCCACTTT. Residues: CASRNRGPVHF.

Ten or more counts support this clonotype. The gene calls are TRBV4-1 and TRBJ2-1, with D possibly being TRBD2 (6 bases). V dropped 0 bases and J dropped 3 bases, with 12 bases sitting between them. CDR1 is MGHRA and CDR2 is YSYEKL in the germline V gene. The CDR3 runs to 16 residues. The CDR3 protein is CASSQESGGVYNEQFF. CDR3 sequence (DNA): TGCGCCAGCAGCCAAGAATCAGGAGGGGTCTACAATGAGCAGTTCTTC.

The table lists this clonotype with many counts. V and J are TRBV20-1 and TRBJ2-2; 11 bases are a match to TRBD1. V shed 3 bases and J 7 bases; nucleotides not matched to a gene: 10. CDR1 is DFQATT and CDR2 is SNEGSKA in the germline V gene (reference sequence). The CDR3 is 16 residues long. This CDR3 is CSASPPGQGANGELFF. CDR3 coding DNA: TGCAGTGCTAGCCCACCTGGACAGGGGGCGAACGGGGAGCTGTTTTTT.

The CDR3 DNA reads TGTGCCAGCAGTGGAGGGCCGGGCTACAATGAGCAGTTCTTC. Translated, it gives CASSGGPGYNEQFF. The chain links TRBV25-1 to TRBJ2-1; a weak D match, TRBD2 (5 bases). Looked up from germline, CDR1 is MGHDK and CDR2 is SYGVNS. The germline V and J ends were trimmed by 4 bases and 3 bases, with 10 bases remaining between them. The length of the CDR3 is 14 residues.

This clonotype has a count of ten or more. J is TRBJ2-7 and V is TRBV10-3; TRBD2 might be the D (6 bases). V shed 4 bases and J shed 4 bases, with 17 bases lying between them. CDR1 is ENHRY and CDR2 is SYGVKD in the germline V gene. The CDR3 length is 15 residues. The CDR3 protein is CAISGLLAGTYEQYF. The CDR3, as DNA: TGTGCCATCAGTGGGCTTCTGGCAGGGACTTACGAGCAGTACTTC.

The table lists this clonotype with many counts. CDR3: CASSAKARGLAGEHYNEQFF. The CDR3 nucleotides read TGTGCCAGCAGCGCCAAGGCGCGAGGACTAGCGGGAGAACATTACAATGAGCAGTTCTTC. V is TRBV9 and J is TRBJ2-1; 13 nucleotides agree with TRBD2. Trimming at V came to 3 bases and at J to 4 bases, leaving 16 bases not matched to a gene. CDR1 and CDR2 from the germline V gene are SGDLS and YYNGEE. The CDR3 is made up of 20 amino acids.

This clonotype was counted at least ten times. The V call is TRBV9, the J call TRBJ2-1; 9 bases are shared with TRBD1. This CDR3 spans 14 amino acids. Germline V gives CDR1 SGDLS, CDR2 YYNGEE. V was clipped by 0 bases and J by 7 bases; unmatched bases: 2. The CDR3 is CASSVVQGANEQFF. CDR3 DNA sequence: TGTGCCAGCAGCGTAGTACAGGGGGCGAATGAGCAGTTCTTC.

V and J are TRBV2 and TRBJ1-1; weak D call: TRBD1 (6 bases). Trimming removed 4 bases from V and 2 bases from J, with 14 bases in between. Germline CDR1 and CDR2: SNHLY and FYNNEI. The CDR3 consists of 15 residues. CDR3 DNA sequence: TGTGCCAGCAGTGTCCGCCGGACAGCTAACACTGAAGCTTTCTTT. Translation gives CASSVRRTANTEAFF.

The sample holds many counts of this clonotype. The rearrangement uses TRBV28 and TRBJ2-2; TRBD2 might be the D (6 bases). There are 15 residues in the CDR3. V lost 4 bases to trimming and J lost 5 bases, with 14 bases between them. The germline gives CDR1 MDHEN, CDR2 SYDVKM. CDR3 protein: CASSSGLPSTGELFF. The DNA for the CDR3 is TGTGCCAGCAGTTCGGGACTCCCGAGTACCGGGGAGCTGTTTTTT.

The chain has TRBV5-1 and TRBJ2-2, with TRBD1 identical over 8 bases. CDR1 is SGHRS and CDR2 is YFSETQ in the germline V gene. The CDR3 loop spans 16 amino acids. Trimming at V came to 3 bases and at J to 1 base, leaving 5 bases not matched to a gene. The CDR3 nucleotides are TGCGCCAGCAGCTCCGGGGACAGGTTGAACACCGGGGAGCTGTTTTTT. Its protein is CASSSGDRLNTGELFF.

This clonotype was counted many times. CDR3 residues: CSARVVWGSGYYEQYF. Written as DNA, the CDR3 is TGCAGTGCTAGAGTCGTATGGGGTAGCGGGTACTACGAGCAGTACTTC. The V call is TRBV20-1, the J call TRBJ2-7; 7 nucleotides agree with TRBD2. Germline V CDR1 and CDR2: DFQATT, SNEGSKA (reference sequence). Trimming cost V 1 base and J 3 bases; bases outside gene matches: 12. The CDR3 totals 16 residues.

This clonotype came up many times. The rearrangement links TRBV7-9 to TRBJ2-7; D gene uncertain. The germline CDR1 and CDR2 sequences are SEHNR and FQNEAQ (reference sequence). The V end lost 6 bases, the J end lost 3 bases, and 9 bases lay between the germline ends. The length of the CDR3 is 12 residues. DNA for the CDR3: TGTGCCAGCAGTTTTCCATACTACGAGCAGTACTTC. Residues: CASSFPYYEQYF.